The sequence of this T cell receptor beta chain was determined in a study of regulatory dendritic cells for organ transplantation (dated by TCRdb to about 2017). Regarding the study in general: Sorted naive and memory CD4+ and CD8+ T cells had their TCRbeta repertoires sequenced both before and after allostimulation with either regulatory or mature dendritic cells.

The germline V gene provides CDR1 SGHAT and CDR2 FQNNGV. Including the terminal cysteine and phenylalanine, the CDR3 comprises 14 residues. Solely the CDR3 DNA is kept, with 42 bases framed from the first base. Trimming at the junction amounts to 3 bases on V and 2 bases on J, and the germline ends lie 8 bases apart. A multiplexed two-step PCR with Vbeta-specific forward primers and Jbeta-specific reverse primers was used to amplify the TCRbeta CDR3 regions. The TCRbeta libraries were sequenced on an Illumina instrument via the immunoSEQ service. The original methods were these. IMGT annotation was used to assign V, D and J genes, and synthetic CDR3 analogues were used to correct the counts for multiplex PCR bias. Repertoire clonality was computed in the immunoSEQ Analyzer as one minus normalized Shannon entropy. Whether a clone counted as expanded was decided by Fisher's exact test with Benjamini-Hochberg false discovery rate control and a two-tailed cutoff of P<0.01. Not all clones reach the TCRdb copy of this immuneACCESS table, which keeps in-frame sequences only. Checked studies attribute under half of the gap to unresolved V genes and leave the rest unexplained. That table furnishes V, J and clone size, whereas the DNA furnished D and trimming. The sample profile shows about 38,000 clones; under 95% of them were found once. The top ten clones comprise over 0.095% of the sample.

Findings and caveats that apply to the study as a whole: Sequencing was done in only two subjects, and the authors reported considerable heterogeneity between individuals in the alloreactive memory CD8+ T cell pool. In both subjects, allostimulation led to expansion of memory CD8+ clones, although regulatory dendritic cells appeared to cause more limited expansion than mature dendritic cells did. Among the resting subsets, memory CD8+ T cells contained the most alloreactive TCR clonotypes. The repertoires of naive CD4+ and CD8+ T cells were highly diverse, while memory cell repertoires were less diverse, with memory CD8+ cells being the most oligoclonal.

Notes on this clone: Its antigen has not been determined. No base quality information exists; no much larger clone differs at one position.

Naive T cells were sorted as CD45RA+ and memory T cells as CD45RO+ CD4+ or CD8+ cells by FACS. The T cells used for TCR sequencing were obtained from two healthy control subjects. For the mixed lymphocyte reactions, sorted T cell subsets left unstimulated acted as baseline controls. The Qiagen DNeasy Blood & Tissue Kit was used to extract genomic DNA. Here the chain combines TRBV11-2 and TRBJ2-1; the D gene identity is not certain. Sequenced: naive CD8+ T cells from blood. According to the study, the label for this sample's cell subset or site signals: CD45RA+ naive T cells. The TCR originated in a human donor in good health. For the CDR3, the sequence is CASSFPGAYNEQFF. The nucleotide sequence reads as follows: TGTGCCAGCAGCTTTCCAGGTGCCTACAATGAGCAGTTCTTC.